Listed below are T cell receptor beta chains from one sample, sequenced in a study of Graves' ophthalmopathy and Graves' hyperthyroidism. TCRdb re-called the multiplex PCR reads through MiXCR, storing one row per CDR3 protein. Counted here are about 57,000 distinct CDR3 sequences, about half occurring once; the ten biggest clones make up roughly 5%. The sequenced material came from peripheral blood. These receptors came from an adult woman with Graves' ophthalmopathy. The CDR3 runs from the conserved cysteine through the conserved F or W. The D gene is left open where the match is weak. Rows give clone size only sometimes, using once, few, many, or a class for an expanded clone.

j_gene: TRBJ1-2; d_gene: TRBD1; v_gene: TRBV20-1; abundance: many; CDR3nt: TGCAGTGCTAGAGATACGGGCACAGGGGGGGTGAATGGCTACACCTTC; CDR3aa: CSARDTGTGGVNGYTF
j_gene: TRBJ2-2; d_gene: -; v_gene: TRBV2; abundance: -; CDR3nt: TGTGCCAGCAGTGTCGGTAGCAGCACCGGGGAGCTGTTTTTT; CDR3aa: CASSVGSSTGELFF
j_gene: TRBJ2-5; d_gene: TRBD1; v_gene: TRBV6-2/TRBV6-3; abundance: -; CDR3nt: TGTGCCAGCAACACCGGACAGGGGGCCTTTGAGACCCAGTACTTC; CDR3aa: CASNTGQGAFETQYF
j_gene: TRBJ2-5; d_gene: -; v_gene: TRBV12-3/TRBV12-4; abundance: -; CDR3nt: TGTGCCAGCAGTTTTGGGGGAGCCCAAGAGACCCAGTACTTC; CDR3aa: CASSFGGAQETQYF
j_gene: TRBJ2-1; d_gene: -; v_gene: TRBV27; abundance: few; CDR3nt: TGTGCCAGCAGTCCTGGACAGAGGATAACTTACAATGAGCAGTTCTTC; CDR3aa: CASSPGQRITYNEQFF
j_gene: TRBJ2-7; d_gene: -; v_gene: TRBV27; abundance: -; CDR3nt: TGTGCCAGCAGTTTACAGGGGGGCACTCTTTACGAGCAGTACTTC; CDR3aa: CASSLQGGTLYEQYF
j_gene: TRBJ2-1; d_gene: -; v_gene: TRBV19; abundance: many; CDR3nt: TGTGCCAGTAGTGGGGGCCAGGGCCACTCTTATTCCTACAATGAGCAGTTCTTC; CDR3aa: CASSGGQGHSYSYNEQFF
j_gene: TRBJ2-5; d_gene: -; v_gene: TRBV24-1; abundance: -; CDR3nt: TGTGCCACCAGTGACGGCCACCAAGAGACCCAGTACTTC; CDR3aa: CATSDGHQETQYF
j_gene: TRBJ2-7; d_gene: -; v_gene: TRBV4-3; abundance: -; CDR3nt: TGCGCCAGCAAGCGAGAAGCTACCACCTACGAGCAGTACTTC; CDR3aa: CASKREATTYEQYF
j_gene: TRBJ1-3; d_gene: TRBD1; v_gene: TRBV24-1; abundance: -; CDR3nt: TGTGCCAGCACCCCAGGGGGCGAAGGAAACACCATATATTTT; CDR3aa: CASTPGGEGNTIYF
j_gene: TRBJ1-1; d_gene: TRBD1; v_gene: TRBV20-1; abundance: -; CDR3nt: TGCAGTGCTAGTAGGGACGGACAGGATGAAGCTTTCTTT; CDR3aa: CSASRDGQDEAFF
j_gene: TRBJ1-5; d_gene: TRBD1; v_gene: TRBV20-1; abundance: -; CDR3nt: TGCAGTGCTAGAGTCGGGACAGGGGAACAGCCCCAGCATTTT; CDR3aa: CSARVGTGEQPQHF
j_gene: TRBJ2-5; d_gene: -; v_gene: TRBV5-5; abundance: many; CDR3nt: TGTGCCAGCAGCTTAGAAGGGGGTTTGGAGACCCAGTACTTC; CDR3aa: CASSLEGGLETQYF
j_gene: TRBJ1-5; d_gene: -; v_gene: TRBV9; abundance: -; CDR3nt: TGTGCCAGCAGCCCGAGGGGGGGAGGCCAAGAGACCCAGCATTTT; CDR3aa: CASSPRGGGQETQHF
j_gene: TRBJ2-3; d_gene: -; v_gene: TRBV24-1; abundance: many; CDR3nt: TGTGCCACCAGTGATTTGAAGTTTGCGGGCACAGATACGCAGTATTTT; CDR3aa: CATSDLKFAGTDTQYF
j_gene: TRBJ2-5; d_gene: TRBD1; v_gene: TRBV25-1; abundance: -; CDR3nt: TGTGCCAGCTCCGGGACAGGGGACGAGACCCAGTACTTC; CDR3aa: CASSGTGDETQYF
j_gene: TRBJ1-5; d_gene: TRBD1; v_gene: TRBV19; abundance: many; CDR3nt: TGTGCCAGTAGTATTCGACAGGGAGGCAATCAGCCCCAGCATTTT; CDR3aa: CASSIRQGGNQPQHF
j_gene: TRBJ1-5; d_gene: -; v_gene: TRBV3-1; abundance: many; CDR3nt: TGTGCCAGCAGCCAAGGGGTCCAGCCCCAGCATTTT; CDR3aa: CASSQGVQPQHF
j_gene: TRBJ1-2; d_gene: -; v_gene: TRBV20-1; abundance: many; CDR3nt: TGCAGTGCTAGCGATTCTGGAGTCTATGGCTACACCTTC; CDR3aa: CSASDSGVYGYTF
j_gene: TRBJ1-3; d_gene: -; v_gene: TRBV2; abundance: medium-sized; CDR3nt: TGTGCCAGCAGTGCGGCCCGAAACACCATATATTTT; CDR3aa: CASSAARNTIYF
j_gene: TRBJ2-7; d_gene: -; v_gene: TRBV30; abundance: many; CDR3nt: TGTGCCTGGAGTGTACTAGGGTACGAGCAGTACTTC; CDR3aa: CAWSVLGYEQYF
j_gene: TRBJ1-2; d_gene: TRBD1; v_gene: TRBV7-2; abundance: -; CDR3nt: TGTGCCAGCAGCCGAACAGGGGAAGGGTGGCACACCTTC; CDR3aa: CASSRTGEGWHTF
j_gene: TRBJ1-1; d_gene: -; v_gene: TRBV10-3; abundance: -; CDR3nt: TGTGCCATCAGTCTAAAGGGGATCACTGAAGCTTTCTTT; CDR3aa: CAISLKGITEAFF
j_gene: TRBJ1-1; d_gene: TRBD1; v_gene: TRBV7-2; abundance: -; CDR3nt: TGTGCCAGCAGTCCGGACAGGGCCCCTGTTCACACTGAAGCTTTCTTT; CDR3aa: CASSPDRAPVHTEAFF
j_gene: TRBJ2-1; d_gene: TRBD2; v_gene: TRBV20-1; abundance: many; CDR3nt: TGCAGTGCTAGAGACCTAAAACCGGGACTAGCGGGAGATGAGCAGTTCTTC; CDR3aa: CSARDLKPGLAGDEQFF
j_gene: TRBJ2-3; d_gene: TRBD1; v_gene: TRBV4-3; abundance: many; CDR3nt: TGCGCCAGCAGCCAAGATACACAGGGGCGCACAGATACGCAGTATTTT; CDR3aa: CASSQDTQGRTDTQYF
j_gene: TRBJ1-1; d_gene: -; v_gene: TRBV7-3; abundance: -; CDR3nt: TGCGCGAGCAGCTTTAAACCCGGAGGGAACACTGGAGCTTTCTTT; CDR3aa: CASSFKPGGNTGAFF
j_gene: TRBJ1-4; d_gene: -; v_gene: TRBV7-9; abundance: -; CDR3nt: TGTGCTAGCGGGCCGGAGGACAGCCGGCGGTTGGAAAAACTGTTTTTT; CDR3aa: CASGPEDSRRLEKLFF
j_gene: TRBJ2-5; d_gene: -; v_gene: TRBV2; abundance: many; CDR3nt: TGTGCCAGCAGTAGGGACTCACAAGAGACCCAGTACTTC; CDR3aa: CASSRDSQETQYF
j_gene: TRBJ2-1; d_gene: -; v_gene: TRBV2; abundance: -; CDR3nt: TGTGCCAGCAGGTCCGGCGATGAGCAGTTCTTC; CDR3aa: CASRSGDEQFF
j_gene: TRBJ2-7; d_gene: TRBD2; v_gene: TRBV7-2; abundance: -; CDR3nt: TGTGCCAGCAGCTTAGGAACTAGCGGGGGACACTACGAGCAGTACTTC; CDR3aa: CASSLGTSGGHYEQYF
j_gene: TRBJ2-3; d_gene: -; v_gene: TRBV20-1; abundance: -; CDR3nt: TGCAGTGCTAGGGAAACTCCCACAGATACGCAGTATTTT; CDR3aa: CSARETPTDTQYF
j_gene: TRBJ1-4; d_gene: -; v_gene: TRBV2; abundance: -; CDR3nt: TGTGCCAGCAGTTTAACAACAACTAGTGAAAAACTGTTTTTT; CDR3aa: CASSLTTTSEKLFF
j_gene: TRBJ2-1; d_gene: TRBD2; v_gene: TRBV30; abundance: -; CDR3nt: TGTGCCTGGACTCGCGGGAGGACCTACAATGAGCAGTTCTTC; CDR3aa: CAWTRGRTYNEQFF
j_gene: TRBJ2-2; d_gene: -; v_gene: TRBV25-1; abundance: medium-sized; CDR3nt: TGTGCCAGCAGTGGAGGGACGGTTGGGGAGCTGTTTTTT; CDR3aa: CASSGGTVGELFF
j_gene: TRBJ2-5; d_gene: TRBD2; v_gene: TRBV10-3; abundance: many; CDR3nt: TGTGCCATCAGCGGCACTAGCGACCAAGAGACCCAGTACTTC; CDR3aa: CAISGTSDQETQYF
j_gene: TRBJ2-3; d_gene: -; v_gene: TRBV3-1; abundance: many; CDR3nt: TGTGCCAGCAGCCAGCTAGGCGCAGATACGCAGTATTTT; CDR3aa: CASSQLGADTQYF
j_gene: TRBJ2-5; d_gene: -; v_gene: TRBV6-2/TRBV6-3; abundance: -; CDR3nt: TGTGCCAGCAGTTACCCGGCAGGGGAGGCGACCCAGTACTTC; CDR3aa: CASSYPAGEATQYF
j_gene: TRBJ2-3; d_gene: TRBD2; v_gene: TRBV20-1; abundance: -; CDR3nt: TGCAGTTTTAGCGGGAGCGGTTACAATGAGCAGTATTTT; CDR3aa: CSFSGSGYNEQYF
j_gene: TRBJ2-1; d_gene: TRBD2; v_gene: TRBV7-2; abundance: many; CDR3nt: TGTGCCAGCAGCTCCACCAGAGGACTAGTCTACAATGAGCAGTTCTTC; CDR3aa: CASSSTRGLVYNEQFF
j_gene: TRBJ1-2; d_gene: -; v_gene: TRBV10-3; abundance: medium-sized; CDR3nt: TGTGCCATCAGTGACGGGGCTCTTCTTAATAGCTACACCTTC; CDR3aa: CAISDGALLNSYTF
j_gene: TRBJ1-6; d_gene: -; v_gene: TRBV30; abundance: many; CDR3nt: TGTGCCTGGAGTGACCGGGCCTCGGGCTCACCCCTCCACTTT; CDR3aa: CAWSDRASGSPLHF
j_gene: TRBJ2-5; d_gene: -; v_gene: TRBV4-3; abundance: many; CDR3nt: TGCGCCAGCAGCCAAGACGGCAGTTATCAAGAGACCCAGTACTTC; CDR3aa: CASSQDGSYQETQYF
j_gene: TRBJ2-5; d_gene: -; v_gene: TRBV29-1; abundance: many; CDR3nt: TGCAGCGTTGTCAGGGGAGGGGGCGGGAGCGGAGAGACCCAGTACTTC; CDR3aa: CSVVRGGGGSGETQYF
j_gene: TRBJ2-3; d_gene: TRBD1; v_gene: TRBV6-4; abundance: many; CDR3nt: TGTGCCAGCAGCCGGGACAGGGCAGATACGCAGTATTTT; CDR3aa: CASSRDRADTQYF
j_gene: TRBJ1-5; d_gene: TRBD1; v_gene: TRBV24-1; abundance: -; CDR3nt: TGTGCCACCAGCCCCGACAGGGTTAATCAGCCCCAGCATTTT; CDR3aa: CATSPDRVNQPQHF
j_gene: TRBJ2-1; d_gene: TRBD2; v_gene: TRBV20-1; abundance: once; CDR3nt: TGCAGTGCTAGAGATCGACTAGCGGGAGACGATGAGCAGTTCTTC; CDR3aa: CSARDRLAGDDEQFF
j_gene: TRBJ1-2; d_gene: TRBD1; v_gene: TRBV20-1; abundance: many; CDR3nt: TGCAGTGCTAGAGATTGGGGGACAGCAGCTAACTATGGCTACACCTTC; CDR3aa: CSARDWGTAANYGYTF
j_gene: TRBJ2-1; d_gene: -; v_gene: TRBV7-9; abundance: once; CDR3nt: TGTGCCAGCAGCCCCCAGGGCGGGAGGGGGACAGGGAATAATGAGCAGTTCTTC; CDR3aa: CASSPQGGRGTGNNEQFF
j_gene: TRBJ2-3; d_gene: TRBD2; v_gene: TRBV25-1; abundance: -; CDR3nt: TGTGCCAGCAGTCCCGGGAGCGGGAGAGGGACAGATACGCAGTATTTT; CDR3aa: CASSPGSGRGTDTQYF